This paragraph covers one T cell receptor beta chain sequence. No antigen is known for it. This specimen belongs to a study of graft-versus-host responses after intestinal transplantation. Overall study: As for transplant type, recipients had multivisceral, liver-intestinal, or isolated intestinal grafts.

CDR3 size: 13 residues. Method: immunoSEQ multiplex PCR; TCRdb's copy keeps in-frame clones and lacks some. The sample contains around 69,000 clones, nearly 90% of which appear only once. V gene TRBV21-1 combines with J gene TRBJ2-5; the DNA was not used to check the table's D call, TRBD1. TRBV21-1 is a pseudogene locus. The specimen comprised unstimulated CD8+ T cells sorted from spleen or lymph node cells, sampled before transplant. The TCR sequence derives from a human donor who was the organ donor for an intestinal transplant. The CDR3 DNA reads TGTGCCACCTTGACAGGGGGCTGGGAGACCCAGTACTTC. This codes for CATLTGGWETQYF.